The 30 T cell receptor beta chains given below trace back to one sample, sequenced in a study of blood T cell repertoires in COVID-19. TCRdb's copy holds only in-frame clones and misses some; the assay was immunoSEQ multiplex PCR. The repertoire holds fewer than 450,000 clones, with roughly 87% as singletons. Sequencing input: PBMCs or T cells enriched from blood (not recorded which). These receptors were collected from a woman aged 25 to 39 who had recovered from COVID-19.

As DNA, the CDR3 is TGTGCCAGTAGGGCTAGCGGGGGCCCCTACGAGCAGTACTTC. It encodes CASRASGGPYEQYF. The chain joins TRBV19 to TRBJ2-7; 10 bases are a match to TRBD2. The CDR3 consists of 14 residues. In germline, CDR1 is LNHDA, CDR2 SQIVND (reference sequence). J lost 2 bases, V lost 6 bases, and 4 bases had no gene match.

The chain has TRBV3-1 (or the pseudogene TRBV3-2) and TRBJ1-3; 7 bases align to TRBD1. Trimming took 2 bases from V and 0 from J; bases not matched to a gene: 1. CDR1 is LGHDT, CDR2 YNNKEL, per germline (reference sequence). This CDR3 has 15 amino acids. CDR3 sequence: CASSQSGGSGNTIYF. In DNA, the CDR3 is TGTGCCAGCAGCCAATCAGGGGGCTCTGGAAACACCATATATTTT.

The chain joins TRBV12-3 or TRBV12-4 to TRBJ1-1; TRBD1 aligns across 12 bases. CDR3 length: 13 amino acids. V lost 6 bases and J lost 6; bases outside the gene matches: 2. CDR3 in DNA: TGTGCCAGCAGGGGGACAGGGGGCTCTGAAGCTTTCTTT. Translating gives CASRGTGGSEAFF.

The chain joins TRBV28 to TRBJ2-1; 7 bases align to TRBD1. Trimming at V came to 6 bases and at J to 1 base, leaving 9 bases not matched to a gene. CDR3 size: 16 residues. Per the germline V gene, CDR1 is MDHEN and CDR2 is SYDVKM. CDR3 DNA sequence: TGTGCCAGCAGCCCTCTGACAGGGACGTCCTACAATGAGCAGTTCTTC. Translating gives CASSPLTGTSYNEQFF.

The chain employs TRBV3-1 (or the pseudogene TRBV3-2) and TRBJ2-2; a weak D match, TRBD2 (6 bases). Trimming shortened V by 6 bases and J by 0 bases, and 8 bases separated the two germline ends. In germline, CDR1 is LGHDT, CDR2 YNNKEL (reference sequence). This CDR3 has 14 residues. CDR3 protein: CASRGGTNTGELFF. The CDR3 nucleotides are TGTGCCAGCAGGGGAGGAACGAACACCGGGGAGCTGTTTTTT.

V gene TRBV20-1 combines with J gene TRBJ2-3, with 12 bases aligning to TRBD2. The J segment lost 4 bases and the V segment lost 3 bases, leaving 5 bases of the junction unmatched. The CDR3 consists of 15 residues. The germline gives CDR1 DFQATT, CDR2 SNEGSKA (reference sequence). The CDR3 loop reads CSASPSGGASDTQYF. Written as DNA, the CDR3 is TGCAGTGCTAGTCCTAGCGGGGGGGCCTCAGATACGCAGTATTTT.

In this sample, this clone turned up once. The chain employs TRBV30 and TRBJ1-6; the match to TRBD1 covers 8 bases. This CDR3 has 15 amino acids. V was clipped by 0 bases and J by 7 bases; unmatched bases: 5. Germline values: CDR1 GTSNPN, CDR2 SVGIG (reference sequence). The CDR3 sequence: CAWSVQGAGNSPLHF. In nucleotides, the CDR3 is TGTGCCTGGAGTGTCCAGGGGGCAGGGAATTCACCCCTCCACTTT.

The chain couples TRBV9 to TRBJ2-3, with 9 nucleotides matching TRBD1. Trimming removed 3 bases from V and 5 bases from J; junction bases left unmatched: 13. Germline V CDR1 and CDR2: SGDLS, YYNGEE. The CDR3 totals 17 residues. The CDR3 DNA sequence: TGTGCCAGCAGCGCCCCAATGGGGGACAGGGCTAGAGATACGCAGTATTTT. Translated, it gives CASSAPMGDRARDTQYF.

The chain has TRBV4-1 and TRBJ1-1; no clear D. Germline CDR1 and CDR2: MGHRA and YSYEKL. CDR3 size: 14 residues. V dropped 1 base and J dropped 3 bases, with 9 bases sitting between them. CDR3 protein: CASSQGVRYTEAFF. The CDR3 nucleotides read TGCGCCAGCAGCCAAGGTGTCAGGTACACTGAAGCTTTCTTT.

The chain carries TRBV5-1 and TRBJ2-3; D may be TRBD1 (6 bases). Trimming pared 4 bases from V and 3 bases from J, leaving 12 bases between. This CDR3 has 14 amino acids. The germline V gene has CDR1 SGHRS and CDR2 YFSETQ. The CDR3 nucleotides read TGCGCCAGCAGCACTGGACAGAGAACAGATACGCAGTATTTT. Protein product: CASSTGQRTDTQYF. The variable domain in full, completed from reference TRBV5-1 and TRBJ2-3, reads KAGVTQTPRYLIKTRGQQVTLSCSPISGHRSVSWYQQTPGQGLQFLFEYFSETQRNKGNFPGRFSGRQFSNSRSEMNVSTLELGDSALYLCASSTGQRTDTQYFGPGTRLTVL.

The chain combines TRBV5-1 with TRBJ2-5; TRBD2 might be the D (7 bases). Between the trimmed V and J ends, which lost 4 bases and 5 bases, there was a span of 24 bases. This CDR3 region has 17 residues. From germline, CDR1 is SGHRS and CDR2 YFSETQ. The chain's CDR3 is CASSRLTGGRGRETQYF. The CDR3 bases are TGCGCCAGCAGCCGGTTGACGGGAGGACGGGGGCGGGAGACCCAGTACTTC.

This clone was detected once. The chain combines TRBV19 with TRBJ1-2; D is possibly TRBD1 (5 bases). Deletions cut 8 bases from V and 6 bases from J, with 25 bases between. Germline V gene sequence: CDR1 LNHDA, CDR2 SQIVND (reference sequence). The CDR3 sequence is 16 residues long. The CDR3 DNA is TGTGCCAGTGGTAAAGCATGGGGCCAGCCTTACCATGGCTACACCTTC. Translated, it gives CASGKAWGQPYHGYTF.

The chain combines TRBV2 with TRBJ2-7, with a tentative D call TRBD2 (6 bases). Germline V gives CDR1 SNHLY, CDR2 FYNNEI. V was trimmed by 7 bases and J by 4 bases, leaving 17 bases between them. The CDR3 spans 14 residues. The CDR3 protein is CASTLTGVGYEQYF. The CDR3 DNA is TGTGCCAGCACCCTCACGGGGGTTGGGTACGAGCAGTACTTC.

The chain couples TRBV2 to TRBJ1-6; a weak D match, TRBD1 (6 bases). Germline loops: CDR1 SNHLY, CDR2 FYNNEI. The V end was cut by 3 bases, the J end by 5 bases, with 17 bases between. This CDR3 is 17 amino acids long. CDR3 nucleotide sequence: TGTGCCAGCAGTGAGGCTGGACAGCTTCTAGATAATTCACCCCTCCACTTT. This gives the protein CASSEAGQLLDNSPLHF.

The V gene is TRBV10-2, the J gene TRBJ1-1; TRBD1 matches at 7 bases. With V trimmed by 4 bases and J by 5 bases, 7 bases remained unmatched. The CDR3 consists of 14 residues. The germline V gene has CDR1 WSHSY and CDR2 SAAADI. The CDR3 nucleotides read TGCGCCAGCAGTGCAGGGGGGTTTTTTACTGAAGCTTTCTTT. The encoded protein is CASSAGGFFTEAFF.

The V gene is TRBV6-5, the J gene TRBJ1-1, with TRBD1 matching 8 bases. V shed 8 bases, J shed 7 bases, and the junction held 12 bases outside the gene matches. The CDR3 sequence is 14 residues long. The V gene's germline CDR1 is MNHEY and CDR2 SVGAGI. This CDR3 reads CASSDPQGEGEAFF. Here the CDR3 DNA reads TGTGCCAGCTCTGACCCACAGGGGGAGGGTGAAGCTTTCTTT.

The chain recombines TRBV19 with TRBJ1-4; unclear D gene. Trimming pared 5 bases from V and 8 bases from J, leaving 12 bases between. CDR1 is LNHDA and CDR2 is SQIVND in the germline V gene (reference sequence). The CDR3 has 13 residues. The CDR3 here is CASSSRSGEKLFF. CDR3 DNA sequence: TGTGCCAGTAGTTCCCGATCGGGGGAAAAACTGTTTTTT.

This chain links TRBV7-6 with TRBJ1-2; tentatively, D is TRBD1 (6 bases). V lost 1 base, J lost 4 bases, and 13 bases lay in between. This CDR3 has 15 amino acids. CDR1 and CDR2 from the germline V gene are SGHVS and FNYEAQ. The CDR3 here is CASSLGSGEGYGYTF. In nucleotides, the CDR3 is TGTGCCAGCAGCTTAGGGTCAGGGGAGGGCTATGGCTACACCTTC.

The rearrangement uses TRBV5-6 and TRBJ2-6; no firm D call. The V gene's germline CDR1 is SGHDT and CDR2 YYEEEE. Trimming removed 4 bases at V and 2 bases at J, with 16 bases between. The CDR3 covers 17 residues. CDR3 sequence: CASSPLQALAGANVLTF. The CDR3 bases are TGTGCCAGCAGCCCCCTCCAGGCCCTCGCTGGGGCCAACGTCCTGACTTTC.

To note about this clone: The sample carries other DNA sequences with the same CDR3. The chain recombines TRBV6-5 with TRBJ2-7; the match to TRBD1 covers 10 bases. There are 14 residues in the CDR3. The germline gives CDR1 MNHEY, CDR2 SVGAGI. With 6 bases clipped from V and 2 bases from J, the junction kept 4 bases outside the gene matches. The CDR3 DNA reads TGTGCCAGCAGCTCGGGACAGGGGACCTACGAGCAGTACTTC. As protein: CASSSGQGTYEQYF.

V gene TRBV28 combines with J gene TRBJ1-4, with TRBD1 identical over 7 bases. J lost 8 bases, V lost 2 bases, and 5 bases had no gene match. Germline CDR1 is MDHEN and CDR2 is SYDVKM. This CDR3 has 14 residues. CDR3 coding DNA: TGTGCCAGCAGTTTAGACAGGGTTTGGGAAAAACTGTTTTTT. Amino acid sequence: CASSLDRVWEKLFF.

The J gene is TRBJ2-5, the V gene TRBV7-9; 9 bases are shared with TRBD1. With V trimmed by 5 bases and J by 4 bases, 8 bases remained unmatched. CDR1 SEHNR and CDR2 FQNEAQ come from the germline V gene (reference sequence). The CDR3 extends over 15 amino acids. CDR3 sequence reads: CASSRGGQGRETQYF. CDR3 sequence (DNA): TGTGCCAGCAGCCGAGGGGGACAGGGACGAGAGACCCAGTACTTC.

The chain couples TRBV9 to TRBJ2-2; TRBD1 aligns across 7 bases. Losses at the gene ends were 7 bases for V and 5 bases for J; bases not matched to a gene: 8. This CDR3 comprises 14 residues. Germline values: CDR1 SGDLS, CDR2 YYNGEE. The CDR3, as DNA: TGTGCCAGCTGTGGGACAGTTGGGACCGGGGAGCTGTTTTTT. It is translated as CASCGTVGTGELFF.

This clone is a singleton in its sample. CDR3 residues: CASSVDAGSNQPQHF. The CDR3 DNA reads as TGTGCCAGCAGCGTAGATGCAGGGAGCAATCAGCCCCAGCATTTT. The rearrangement uses TRBV9 and TRBJ1-5, with a possible D match to TRBD1 (5 bases). The CDR3 length is 15 residues. The germline CDR1 and CDR2 sequences are SGDLS and YYNGEE. Between the trimmed V and J ends, which lost 0 bases and 1 base, there was a span of 8 bases. Using reference TRBV9 and TRBJ1-5 for the parts outside the CDR3, the full variable domain is DSGVTQTPKHLITATGQRVTLRCSPRSGDLSVYWYQQSLDQGLQFLIQYYNGEERAKGNILERFSAQQFPDLHSELNLSSLELGDSALYFCASSVDAGSNQPQHFGDGTRLSIL.

The V gene is TRBV2, the J gene TRBJ1-5; D is unresolved. The CDR3 consists of 15 residues. CDR1 and CDR2 (germline): SNHLY, FYNNEI. The V end was cut by 5 bases, the J end by 4 bases, with 15 bases between. The CDR3 sequence: CASSLGRANNQPQHF. The CDR3 bases are TGTGCCAGCAGTCTAGGGCGGGCAAATAATCAGCCCCAGCATTTT. Drawing the rest from reference TRBV2 and TRBJ1-5, the complete variable domain is EPEVTQTPSHQVTQMGQEVILRCVPISNHLYFYWYRQILGQKVEFLVSFYNNEISEKSEIFDDQFSVERPDGSNFTLKIRSTKLEDSAMYFCASSLGRANNQPQHFGDGTRLSIL.

The gene calls are TRBV27 and TRBJ2-1, with 8 nucleotides matching TRBD2. CDR3 length equals 17 residues. CDR1 is MNHEY, CDR2 SMNVEV, per germline (reference sequence). V was pared by 2 bases and J by 6 bases, with 12 bases of the junction left unmatched. The CDR3 sequence: CASSLPLTGGPGNEQFF. The CDR3 bases are TGTGCCAGCAGTTTACCCTTAACGGGAGGGCCGGGCAATGAGCAGTTCTTC.

The V call is TRBV28, the J call TRBJ2-7; perhaps TRBD1 as D (6 bases). Germline V gene lookup returns CDR1 MDHEN and CDR2 SYDVKM. V gave up 5 bases and J gave up 2 bases, with 13 bases separating them. CDR3 length: 14 residues. The chain's CDR3 is CASSGQLSTYEQYF. CDR3 nucleotide sequence: TGTGCCAGCAGTGGACAGCTGTCTACCTACGAGCAGTACTTC.

The CDR3, as DNA: TGTGCCAGCAGAGCAACAGGGGGAAATTCACCCCTCCACTTT. Protein: CASRATGGNSPLHF. The chain uses TRBV9 and TRBJ1-6; 8 positions match TRBD1. The CDR3 sequence is 14 residues long. Germline values: CDR1 SGDLS, CDR2 YYNGEE. V shed 5 bases, J shed 7 bases, and the junction held 5 bases outside the gene matches.

V is TRBV19 and J is TRBJ2-7, with 7 bases aligning to TRBD2. CDR3 size: 13 residues. With 10 bases clipped from V and 2 bases from J, the junction kept 8 bases outside the gene matches. Germline lookup yields CDR1 LNHDA and CDR2 SQIVND (reference sequence). The CDR3 here is CATGGRGPYEQYF. The CDR3 DNA reads as TGTGCCACGGGGGGACGGGGACCCTACGAGCAGTACTTC.

This clone was seen a single time. V is TRBV5-1 and J is TRBJ2-1; 7 bases fit TRBD2. Germline lookup yields CDR1 SGHRS and CDR2 YFSETQ. Trimming took 4 bases from V and 4 from J; bases not matched to a gene: 14. The CDR3 sequence is 17 residues long. The CDR3 loop reads CASSPRGRDWLYNEQFF. The CDR3, as DNA: TGCGCCAGCAGCCCCCGGGGGAGGGACTGGTTGTACAATGAGCAGTTCTTC.